The clone carrying this T cell receptor (beta chain) was seen many times. The antigen is unknown. MiXCR was run by TCRdb on the 5' RACE reads, yielding one entry per CDR3 protein. The sample records hundreds of thousands of distinct CDR3 sequences, 8.6% being singletons. Germline-derived CDR1 and CDR2 are MDHEN and SYDVKM. V shed 10 bases and J 6 bases; nucleotides not matched to a gene: 9. The CDR3 is 14 residues long. This record belongs to a study of identical twins. Study-level findings and limits: Models predicted less out-of-frame TCR alpha sharing in monozygotic twins than was found. Out-of-frame alpha sequences common to twins were enriched for low generation probability. It was possible that invariant MAIT and iNKT cells partly confounded the zero-insertion analyses.

The sample was also linked to a second study, of yellow fever vaccine responses in identical twins.

Sequencing was done on a sample of PBMCs. The receptor's source is a woman in her late teens or twenties in good health. This chain uses TRBV28 with TRBJ2-1, with 10 bases aligning to TRBD2. This CDR3 reads CATSRGTSVNEQFF. The DNA of the CDR3 is TGTGCCACCTCCCGAGGGACTAGCGTCAATGAGCAGTTCTTC.